This T cell receptor (beta chain) came from a study of PD-1 blockade in classical Hodgkin lymphoma. Points on this clone: The antigen remains undetermined.

Relapse was seen in all patients after autologous stem cell transplantation, and brentuximab vedotin exposure was variable. Best responses were complete response, partial response or progressive disease. Repertoires were generated with immunoSEQ multiplex PCR, while TCRdb's copy carries only in-frame clones and drops some. The table shows tens of thousands of clones, with about four fifths occurring only once. With 3 bases removed from V and 5 bases from J, the gap between germline ends came to 12 bases. There are 14 residues in the CDR3. Germline V gene lookup returns CDR1 PRHDT and CDR2 FYEKMQ (reference sequence). General study results and limits: TCR diversity rose significantly by C4D1 in CD4+ but not CD8+ cells. Before treatment, TCR diversity in newly diagnosed patients was reportedly lower than in healthy donors.

Specimen: peripheral blood mononuclear cells (PBMCs), collected before the second cycle of nivolumab. The J gene is TRBJ2-3, the V gene TRBV13; D could derive from TRBD1 or TRBD2 (6 bases each). The sequence derives from a human donor with classical Hodgkin lymphoma. CDR3 coding DNA: TGTGCCAGCAGCTTCCGGGGGCGAGGAGATACGCAGTATTTT. Amino acid sequence: CASSFRGRGDTQYF.